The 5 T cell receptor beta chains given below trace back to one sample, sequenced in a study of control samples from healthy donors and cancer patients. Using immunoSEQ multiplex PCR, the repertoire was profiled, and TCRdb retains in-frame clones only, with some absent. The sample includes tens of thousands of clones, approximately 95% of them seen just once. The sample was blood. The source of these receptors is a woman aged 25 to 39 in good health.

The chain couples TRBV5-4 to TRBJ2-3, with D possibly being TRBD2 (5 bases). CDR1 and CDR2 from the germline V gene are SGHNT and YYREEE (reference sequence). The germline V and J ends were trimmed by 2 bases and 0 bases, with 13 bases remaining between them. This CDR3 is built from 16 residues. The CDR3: CASSFGQRLSTDTQYF. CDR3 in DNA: TGTGCCAGCAGCTTCGGGCAGCGGCTAAGCACAGATACGCAGTATTTT. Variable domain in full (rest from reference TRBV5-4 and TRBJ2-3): ETGVTQSPTHLIKTRGQQVTLRCSSQSGHNTVSWYQQALGQGPQFIFQYYREEENGRGNFPPRFSGLQFPNYSSELNVNALELDDSALYLCASSFGQRLSTDTQYFGPGTRLTVL.

CDR3 region: CASSPVPRQGATNEKLFF. The CDR3 DNA reads TGTGCCAGCAGCCCAGTACCCCGACAGGGGGCAACTAATGAAAAACTGTTTTTT. This chain joins TRBV5-5 and TRBJ1-4; TRBD1 aligns across 9 bases. From germline, CDR1 is SGHKS and CDR2 YYEKEE (reference sequence). The CDR3 has 18 residues. V lost 4 bases and J lost 0; bases outside the gene matches: 10.

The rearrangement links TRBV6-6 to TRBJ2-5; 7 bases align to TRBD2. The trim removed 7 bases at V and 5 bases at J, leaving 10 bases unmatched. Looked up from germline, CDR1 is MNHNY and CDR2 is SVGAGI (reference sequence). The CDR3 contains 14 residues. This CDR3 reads CASTLTYGGETQYF. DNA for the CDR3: TGTGCCAGCACCCTTACGTACGGGGGGGAGACCCAGTACTTC.

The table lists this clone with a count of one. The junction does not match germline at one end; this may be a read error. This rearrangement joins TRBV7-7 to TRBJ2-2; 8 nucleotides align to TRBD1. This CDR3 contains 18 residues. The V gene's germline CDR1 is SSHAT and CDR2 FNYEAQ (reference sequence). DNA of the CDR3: TGTGCTAGCAGCTCCCAACCGCGGACAGGGACCAACACCGGGGAGCTGTTTTTT. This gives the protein CASSSQPRTGTNTGELFF.

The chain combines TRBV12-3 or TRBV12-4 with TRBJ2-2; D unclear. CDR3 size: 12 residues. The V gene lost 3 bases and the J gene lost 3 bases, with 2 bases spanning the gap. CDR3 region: CASSFDTGELFF. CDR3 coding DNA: TGTGCCAGCAGTTTTGACACCGGGGAGCTGTTTTTT.